These 9 T cell receptor beta chains were sequenced from one sample in a study of CD8 T cells in ankylosing spondylitis (TCRdb year 2017). The library was produced with 5' RACE. The sequencer listed for this sample is Illumina HiSeq 2500. TCRdb trimmed public reads at Q25 via fastp, called clones via MiXCR and kept in-frame beta chains. Entries are consolidated by CDR3 protein sequence, retaining the most common genes and DNA. The sample profile shows about 400,000 distinct CDR3 sequences; approximately 20% of them were found once. 13% of the sample rests with the top ten. The sequenced sample was blood, either unsorted or a sorted T cell fraction (not recorded which). These receptors all come from a male donor with ankylosing spondylitis or in good health (not recorded which).

For this clonotype: A junction end diverges from the germline sequence, so it may reflect a read error. The V gene is TRBV2, the J gene TRBJ1-2, with D unclear. The length of the CDR3 is 12 residues. Germline CDR1 is SNHLY and CDR2 is FYNNEI. CDR3 residues: CPGRVPNYGYTF. The CDR3, as DNA: TGCCCCGGGAGGGTCCCCAACTATGGCTACACCTTC.

The chain employs TRBV4-1 and TRBJ1-1; D remains ambiguous. V was trimmed by 1 base and J by 0 bases, leaving 9 bases between them. The CDR3 has 15 residues. In germline, CDR1 is MGHRA, CDR2 YSYEKL. CDR3 protein: CASSQVTVLNTEAFF. The DNA for the CDR3 is TGCGCCAGCAGCCAAGTAACTGTATTGAACACTGAAGCTTTCTTT.

This clonotype was detected only a few times. The chain is built from TRBV6-2 or TRBV6-3 and TRBJ2-2; possible D gene TRBD2, 6 bases. Germline V gene data show CDR1 as MNHEY and CDR2 as SVGEGT. With 5 bases removed from V and 3 bases from J, the gap between germline ends came to 10 bases. This CDR3 has 14 residues. In nucleotides, the CDR3 is TGTGCCAGCAGTCCGACTAGTGACACCGGGGAGCTGTTTTTT. Amino acid sequence: CASSPTSDTGELFF.

This clonotype showed up many times. The V gene is TRBV29-1, the J gene TRBJ2-1, with D uncertain. CDR1 and CDR2 (germline): SQVTM, ANQGSEA. V dropped 4 bases and J dropped 5 bases, with 3 bases sitting between them. CDR3 size: 10 residues. CDR3 sequence reads: CSVVDNEQFF. DNA of the CDR3: TGCAGCGTTGTTGACAATGAGCAGTTCTTC.

The rearrangement links TRBV7-7 to TRBJ2-3; D unclear. The germline CDR1 and CDR2 sequences are SSHAT and FNYEAQ (reference sequence). The CDR3 sequence is 13 residues long. Deletions cut 6 bases from V and 1 base from J, with 8 bases between. CDR3 region: CASRARGTDTQYF. The DNA of the CDR3 is TGTGCCAGCAGGGCACGGGGCACAGATACGCAGTATTTT.

This clonotype was seen only a few times. The chain recombines TRBV12-3 or TRBV12-4 with TRBJ2-7; 9 bases map to TRBD1. The CDR3 consists of 17 residues. Trimming at V came to 7 bases and at J to 3 bases, leaving 16 bases not matched to a gene. The CDR3 protein is CASTKILGQGHYYEQYF. In DNA form, the CDR3 reads TGTGCCAGCACCAAAATCCTGGGACAGGGTCACTACTACGAGCAGTACTTC.

The rearrangement joins TRBV20-1 to TRBJ2-5; TRBD2 might be the D (7 bases). The CDR3 consists of 14 residues. Per the germline V gene, CDR1 is DFQATT and CDR2 is SNEGSKA (reference sequence). Trimming took 4 bases from V and 5 from J, leaving 17 bases between them. Here the CDR3 DNA reads TGCAGTGCTACCCCTTCAGGGAGGGGGGAGACCCAGTACTTC. Protein: CSATPSGRGETQYF.

This clonotype turned up a few times. This CDR3 is CASSPLAGGPADTQYF. DNA of the CDR3: TGTGCCAGCAGTCCCTTGGCGGGGGGGCCGGCAGATACGCAGTATTTT. The V gene is TRBV12-3 or TRBV12-4, the J gene TRBJ2-3; 9 bases are a match to TRBD2. After removal of 5 bases from V and 4 bases from J, the junction contained 10 bases not matched to a gene. The CDR3 spans 16 residues.

The V call is TRBV15, the J call TRBJ2-2; TRBD2 is a possible D gene (6 bases). V shed 1 base and J shed 3 bases, with 6 bases lying between them. Looked up from germline, CDR1 is LNHNV and CDR2 is YYDKDF (reference sequence). This CDR3 has 14 residues. The CDR3: CATSRGGDTGELFF. CDR3 DNA sequence: TGTGCCACCAGCAGAGGGGGGGACACCGGGGAGCTGTTTTTT.